This is a list of T cell receptor beta chains from one sample in a study of T cell responses to AZD1222 COVID-19 vaccine. Method: immunoSEQ multiplex PCR; TCRdb's copy keeps in-frame clones and lacks some. This sample has over 90,000 clones, with roughly 84% found just once. This specimen consisted of peripheral blood, obtained on day 0 of AZD1222 vaccination. Receptors originate from an adult in good health. Each CDR3 is given with its conserved first and last residue. D genes are given only for firm matches. Only part of the rows carry a size: once, few, many, or a class if the clone is expanded.

D	J	size	V	DNA	CDR3
NA	TRBJ2-5	NA	TRBV3-1/TRBV3-2	TGTGCCAGCAGCCTCCCGGCGGGGTCAGAGACCCAGTACTTC	CASSLPAGSETQYF
TRBD2	TRBJ2-6	NA	TRBV4-3	TGCGCCAGCAGCCAAGAAATGGGTAGTAGCGGGAGCTCCAGCTCTGGGGCCAACGTCCTGACTTTC	CASSQEMGSSGSSSSGANVLTF
NA	TRBJ2-7	NA	TRBV29-1	TGCAGCGTAACTATGCACTACGAGCAGTACTTC	CSVTMHYEQYF
NA	TRBJ2-3	once	TRBV19	TGTGCCAGCACAAAAAACAGGGAAATCACAGATACGCAGTATTTT	CASTKNREITDTQYF
TRBD1	TRBJ2-6	few	TRBV29-1	TGCAGCGTTGATGAGGACAGGGGCTCTGGGGCCAACGTCCTGACTTTC	CSVDEDRGSGANVLTF
NA	TRBJ2-5	NA	TRBV3-1/TRBV3-2	TGTGCCAGCAGCCAGGTTAGCCAGGAGACCCAGTACTTC	CASSQVSQETQYF
TRBD2	TRBJ2-3	NA	TRBV4-1	TGCGCCAGCAGCCAATCCCCCGGTGGCCTAGCGGGGATAACGCAGTATTTT	CASSQSPGGLAGITQYF
NA	TRBJ2-7	NA	TRBV5-1	TGCGCCAGCAGCTTGGTCGTCGGCCCCTACGAGCAGTACTTC	CASSLVVGPYEQYF
NA	TRBJ2-1	once	TRBV28	TGTGCCAGCAGTTTACCTTTTCAGGGACCGAGAGGACCCAATGAGCAGTTCTTC	CASSLPFQGPRGPNEQFF
TRBD1	TRBJ2-3	few	TRBV5-1	TGCGCCAGCAGCCGGGACAGGGGCACAGATACGCAGTATTTT	CASSRDRGTDTQYF
NA	TRBJ1-2	NA	TRBV5-5	TGTGCCAGCAGTTTTGACAGAGTTAACTATGGCTACACCTTC	CASSFDRVNYGYTF
NA	TRBJ1-1	NA	TRBV7-8	TGTGCCAGCAGCTTTTCCGAATTATCGGCTGAAGCTTTCTTT	CASSFSELSAEAFF
NA	TRBJ1-1	NA	TRBV5-1	TGCGCCAGCAGTACAGGGAACACTGAAGCTTTCTTT	CASSTGNTEAFF
TRBD1	TRBJ1-2	NA	TRBV29-1	TGCAGCGTTCAATTCGGGAGTCAGGGGGTGAGTGGCTACACCTTC	CSVQFGSQGVSGYTF
NA	TRBJ2-5	NA	TRBV5-1	TGCGCCAGCAGCTCGGGACGGAACCAAGAGACCCAGTACTTC	CASSSGRNQETQYF
NA	TRBJ1-3	NA	TRBV4-2	TGTGCCAGCAGCCAAGCCCGGGAGAACTCTGGAAACACCATATATTTT	CASSQARENSGNTIYF
NA	TRBJ2-1	NA	TRBV28	TGTGCCAGCAGTTTAAGCCCCTCAGGGAACTCCTACAATGAGCAGTTCTTC	CASSLSPSGNSYNEQFF
NA	TRBJ1-1	NA	TRBV30	TGTGCCTGGAGCCCCAGGGGAAGGAGCACTGAAGCTTTCTTT	CAWSPRGRSTEAFF
NA	TRBJ2-3	few	TRBV7-8	TGTGCCAGCAGCTCTCGGGTTAGCGCCACTAGCACAGATACGCAGTATTTT	CASSSRVSATSTDTQYF
TRBD1	TRBJ1-5	NA	TRBV7-6	TGTGCCAGCAGCAATAGACCGGGACAGGGGGCATTCCAGCCCCAGCATTTT	CASSNRPGQGAFQPQHF
NA	TRBJ2-3	NA	TRBV11-3	TGTGCCAGCAGCTTAGTAAAGGGTGGCACAGATACGCAGTATTTT	CASSLVKGGTDTQYF
TRBD1	TRBJ2-2	NA	TRBV19	TGTGCCAGTAGTGGAGGGACAGGGGGTTACACCGGGGAGCTGTTTTTT	CASSGGTGGYTGELFF
TRBD1	TRBJ1-5	NA	TRBV7-9	TGTGCCAGCAGCTCACAGGGGGACAATCAGCCCCAGCATTTT	CASSSQGDNQPQHF
TRBD2	TRBJ2-7	NA	TRBV3-1/TRBV3-2	TGTGCCAGCAGGGAGAGCGGGAGAGGTAACAGCGACGAGCAGTACTTC	CASRESGRGNSDEQYF
NA	TRBJ1-2	once	TRBV27	TGTGCCAGCAGTTCCCCGGGGGCTGGCTACACCTTC	CASSSPGAGYTF
TRBD2	TRBJ2-2	NA	TRBV7-9	TGTGCCAGCAGCTTAATGACTAGCCGGTCTGGCGGGGAGCTGTTTTTT	CASSLMTSRSGGELFF
NA	TRBJ2-6	NA	TRBV10-3	TGTGCCATCAGTATTCGGGGGAACGATTACGCTGGGGCCAACGTCCTGACTTTC	CAISIRGNDYAGANVLTF
NA	TRBJ1-3	few	TRBV3-1/TRBV3-2	TGTGCCAGCAGCCAAGCCGGGACATCTGGAAACACCATATATTTT	CASSQAGTSGNTIYF
NA	TRBJ2-1	NA	TRBV3-1/TRBV3-2	TGTGCCAGCAGCCAAGGCCGCGGGAAAGTCTACAATGAGCAGTTCTTC	CASSQGRGKVYNEQFF
NA	TRBJ2-7	once	TRBV20-1	TGCAGTGCTAATGGGCAGTACTTC	CSANGQYF
NA	TRBJ2-7	NA	TRBV9	TGTGCCAGCAGCCCCGCAAATATTGGCGGTCGCTCCTACGAGCAGTACTTC	CASSPANIGGRSYEQYF
NA	TRBJ1-5	NA	TRBV6-5	NA	CASSSSVAQPQHF
NA	TRBJ2-7	NA	TRBV27	TGTGCCAGCAGGGCTGGGACTTCCATGAGCGAGCAGTACTTC	CASRAGTSMSEQYF
TRBD1	TRBJ2-5	NA	TRBV7-6	TGTGCCAGCAGCTCGATGGACAGGGGGACGGGGACCCAGTACTTC	CASSSMDRGTGTQYF
NA	TRBJ2-2	NA	TRBV19	TGTGCCAGTAGCACCGCTAGCGAAGGGTCCGGGGAGCTGTTTTTT	CASSTASEGSGELFF
NA	TRBJ1-1	NA	TRBV29-1	TGCAGCGTTGTGTCGGGGGACACTGAAGCTTTCTTT	CSVVSGDTEAFF
NA	TRBJ2-3	few	TRBV19	TGTGCCAGTAGTATAGCAGAGGGTTTGGGTGATACGCAGTATTTT	CASSIAEGLGDTQYF
TRBD2	TRBJ2-1	few	TRBV28	TGTGCCAGCAGTTCTCCTGGACTAGCCGATGAGCAGTTCTTC	CASSSPGLADEQFF
TRBD2	TRBJ2-2	NA	TRBV6-2/TRBV6-3	TGTGCCAGCAGTGTTTTAGCGGGGCTTAACACCGGGGAGCTGTTTTTT	CASSVLAGLNTGELFF
NA	TRBJ1-4	NA	TRBV5-8	TGTGCCAGCAGCCTGGGCGGGACTTTGTTCGAAAAACTGTTTTTT	CASSLGGTLFEKLFF
TRBD1	TRBJ2-2	NA	TRBV14	TGTGCCAGCAGCCGGACAGGGAACTTGGCCGGGGAGCTGTTTTTT	CASSRTGNLAGELFF